This is a list of T cell receptor beta chains from one sample in a study of control samples from healthy donors and cancer patients. Here immunoSEQ multiplex PCR was the method, and the copy in TCRdb shows in-frame clones only, minus some. This sample yields roughly 88,000 clones, of which 90% to 95% are seen a single time; around 1% belongs to the top ten. The sample consisted of blood. All receptors derive from a woman younger than 45 in good health. CDR3s include the opening cysteine and the closing phenylalanine or tryptophan. D genes are given only for firm matches. Clone size is given for some rows only: seen once, a few or many times, or a class if the clone is expanded.

J gene | V gene | clone size | D gene | CDR3 DNA | CDR3 protein
TRBJ1-1 | TRBV14 | few | TRBD1 | TGTGCCAGCAGCCAACAGGGGGCGTTGAACACTGAAGCTTTCTTT | CASSQQGALNTEAFF
TRBJ2-1 | TRBV5-1 | few | TRBD1 | TGCGCCAGCATCCCCGACAGGGATTTCTATGAGCAGTTCTTC | CASIPDRDFYEQFF
TRBJ1-2 | TRBV19 | NA | NA | TGTGCCAGTAAAGTTTGGCCCTATGGCTACACCTTC | CASKVWPYGYTF
TRBJ2-5 | TRBV5-1 | once | NA | TGCGCCAGCAGCTTGGACGGTTCCAGGCCAGAGACCCAGTACTTC | CASSLDGSRPETQYF
TRBJ1-1 | TRBV7-3 | once | NA | TGTGCCAGCAGCTTAATACAGAACACTGAAGCTTTCTTT | CASSLIQNTEAFF
TRBJ2-2 | TRBV6-2/TRBV6-3 | NA | NA | TGTGCCAGCAGCCCCGAGCAGCATGGCACCGGGGAGCTGTTTTTT | CASSPEQHGTGELFF
TRBJ1-6 | TRBV29-1 | NA | NA | TGCAGCGCCCGAGGTTCCGGTAATAATTCACCCCTCCACTTT | CSARGSGNNSPLHF
TRBJ1-1 | TRBV3-1/TRBV3-2 | NA | NA | TGTGCCAGCAGCTACGAAGGGATAGGCACTGAAGCTTTCTTT | CASSYEGIGTEAFF
TRBJ1-5 | TRBV30 | NA | NA | TGTGCCTGGAGTCGGCAGCGGGATCAGCCCCAGCATTTT | CAWSRQRDQPQHF
TRBJ1-1 | TRBV6-5 | NA | NA | TGTGCCAGTTCGGGACCCTTGAACACTGAAGCTTTCTTT | CASSGPLNTEAFF
TRBJ2-1 | TRBV5-1 | NA | NA | TGCGCCAGCAGCTTAGGGGGGACACCTTACAATGAGCAGTTCTTC | CASSLGGTPYNEQFF
TRBJ1-6 | TRBV6-5 | few | NA | TGTGCCAGCAGTCTCAAGGCTCCTAATTCACCCCTCCACTTT | CASSLKAPNSPLHF
TRBJ1-2 | TRBV6-5 | NA | NA | TGTGCCAGCAGCCGCTATTTGACTACAAACTATGGCTACACCTTC | CASSRYLTTNYGYTF
TRBJ2-7 | TRBV7-9 | NA | NA | TGTGCCAGCAGCTCCCCTCATGGCTCCTACGAGCAGTACTTC | CASSSPHGSYEQYF
TRBJ1-1 | TRBV5-1 | NA | NA | TGCGCCAGCAGCTTGGTTTCATACACTGAAGCTTTCTTT | CASSLVSYTEAFF
TRBJ2-7 | TRBV5-8 | NA | NA | TGTGCCAGCACCTGGAGGGGAAACTACGAGCAGTACTTC | CASTWRGNYEQYF
TRBJ1-5 | TRBV4-1 | NA | TRBD1 | TGCGCCAGCAGCCAAGAGGGACAGGTCAGACAGCCCCAGCATTTT | CASSQEGQVRQPQHF
TRBJ2-6 | TRBV5-1 | NA | TRBD1 | TGCGCCAGCAGCTTAGGGACAGGGGCAGCTGGGGCCAACGTCCTGACTTTC | CASSLGTGAAGANVLTF
TRBJ2-5 | TRBV18 | NA | NA | TGTGCCAGCTCACCATATAGGAGACAGGAACAAGAGACCCAGTACTTC | CASSPYRRQEQETQYF
TRBJ2-3 | TRBV5-1 | NA | NA | TGCGCCAGCAGCTTGGTAGCTCGCGAAACAGATACGCAGTATTTT | CASSLVARETDTQYF
TRBJ1-1 | TRBV11-2 | NA | TRBD1 | TGTGCCAGCAGCACCGGGACAGGGGTTCGGACTGAAGCTTTCTTT | CASSTGTGVRTEAFF
TRBJ1-2 | TRBV16 | NA | NA | TGTGCCAGCAGCCAGCGAGTGGGGAGCAACTATGGCTACACCTTC | CASSQRVGSNYGYTF
TRBJ1-2 | TRBV6-6 | NA | TRBD1 | TGTGCCAGCAGTTACGCAGGGGGCGAGGACTATGGCTACACCTTC | CASSYAGGEDYGYTF
TRBJ1-2 | TRBV11-1 | NA | NA | TGTGCCAGCAGCTTTGGGGCACTAAGCTATGGCTACACCTTC | CASSFGALSYGYTF
TRBJ2-4 | TRBV10-3 | NA | NA | TGTGCCATCAGTGACCTCGAGCAGGAAAAAAACATTCAGTACTTC | CAISDLEQEKNIQYF
TRBJ1-5 | TRBV19 | NA | TRBD1 | TGTGCCAGTAGTAAGGGGGCCAATCAGCCCCAGCATTTT | CASSKGANQPQHF
TRBJ2-3 | TRBV6-1 | NA | TRBD2 | TGTGCCAGCAGTGAAATCTGGCGGGGGGGGACAGATACGCAGTATTTT | CASSEIWRGGTDTQYF
TRBJ2-5 | TRBV15 | NA | NA | TGTGCCACCAGCAGAGAGGGAAGGGTGGATTCAGAGACCCAGTACTTC | CATSREGRVDSETQYF
TRBJ2-2 | TRBV24-1 | NA | TRBD2 | TGTGCCACCAGTGAGGACCCGGGACTAGGGATGGGTTCCGGGGAGCTGTTTTTT | CATSEDPGLGMGSGELFF
TRBJ1-5 | TRBV28 | NA | TRBD1 | TGTGCCAGTCGACAGGGGGGGACCAATCAGCCCCAGCATTTT | CASRQGGTNQPQHF
TRBJ2-1 | TRBV5-5 | NA | NA | TGTGCCAGCAGCGCCCTTAGTGTGGGTGAGCAGTTCTTC | CASSALSVGEQFF
TRBJ2-1 | TRBV11-2 | NA | TRBD2 | TGTGCCAGCAGCCAGACCGGGACTAGAGGCGGTGAGCAGTTCTTC | CASSQTGTRGGEQFF
TRBJ2-7 | TRBV5-1 | NA | NA | TGCGCCAGCCGACCGGACAGCCCCTACGAGCAGTACTTC | CASRPDSPYEQYF
TRBJ1-3 | TRBV30 | NA | NA | TGTGCCTGGAGTGGGAGGGGCTCTGGAAACACCATATATTTT | CAWSGRGSGNTIYF
TRBJ1-3 | TRBV6-6 | NA | NA | TGTGCCAGCAGTACCCAGGACTCTGGAAACACCATATATTTT | CASSTQDSGNTIYF
TRBJ1-4 | TRBV5-1 | NA | NA | TGCGCCAGCAGCTTAGGGGGGGTTAATGAAAAACTGTTTTTT | CASSLGGVNEKLFF
TRBJ2-1 | TRBV6-5 | NA | TRBD2 | TGTGCCAGCAGCCGCCTCGGGACTAGCAACAATGAGCAGTTCTTC | CASSRLGTSNNEQFF
TRBJ1-1 | TRBV5-6 | NA | NA | TGTGCCAGCAGCTCCCCTACACGGGATAGTACTGAAGCTTTCTTT | CASSSPTRDSTEAFF
TRBJ2-7 | TRBV5-6 | NA | TRBD2 | TGTGCCAGCAGTTCTTACCGGCTAGCGGTTACCTACGAGCAGTACTTC | CASSSYRLAVTYEQYF
TRBJ1-3 | TRBV19 | NA | NA | TGTGCCAGTAGTAGGAGGGCAGGCATCTCTGGAAACACCATATATTTT | CASSRRAGISGNTIYF
TRBJ2-3 | TRBV29-1 | NA | TRBD2 | TGCAGCGTCACACATAGGGGACTAGCAGCAGATACGCAGTATTTT | CSVTHRGLAADTQYF
TRBJ2-7 | TRBV7-9 | NA | NA | TGTGCCAGCAGCTTAGCGGGGATAGGGGATTACGAGCAGTACTTC | CASSLAGIGDYEQYF
TRBJ2-7 | TRBV5-6 | NA | NA | TGTGCCAGCAGCTTGGCCAATGGGTTTGGTGAGCAGTACTTC | CASSLANGFGEQYF
TRBJ1-2 | TRBV28 | NA | NA | TGTGCCAGCAGTTTAATATCAGGGGCGCCCAATGGCTACACCTTC | CASSLISGAPNGYTF
TRBJ2-7 | TRBV5-8 | NA | TRBD2 | TGTGCCAGCAGGGATAGCGGGACCTCCTACGAGCAGTACTTC | CASRDSGTSYEQYF
TRBJ2-3 | TRBV14 | once | NA | TGTGCCAGCAGTCCTCGGCTAGGGGATACGCAGTATTTT | CASSPRLGDTQYF
TRBJ2-1 | TRBV3-1/TRBV3-2 | NA | NA | TGTGCCAGCAGCCCAAAAACAGGGAATGAGCAGTTCTTC | CASSPKTGNEQFF
TRBJ2-6 | TRBV19 | once | NA | TGTGCCAGTCAGGGGCTTGGGGCCAACGTCCTGACTTTC | CASQGLGANVLTF
TRBJ2-2 | TRBV7-3 | NA | TRBD1 | TGTGCCAGCAGCCCAAAAACAGGGGGAAGCACCGGGGAGCTGTTTTTT | CASSPKTGGSTGELFF
TRBJ1-5 | TRBV7-8 | NA | NA | TGTGCCAGCAGCTTAGTGGCAGGGGAAAATCAGCCCCAGCATTTT | CASSLVAGENQPQHF
TRBJ2-7 | TRBV29-1 | NA | TRBD2 | TGCAGCGTTGGGGGGAGGGAGGGGAAGTACGAGCAGTACTTC | CSVGGREGKYEQYF
TRBJ2-7 | TRBV21-1 | NA | NA | TGTGCCAGCAGCCAGGGTGTTGAGTACGAGCAGTACTTC | CASSQGVEYEQYF
TRBJ1-2 | TRBV29-1 | NA | TRBD1 | TGCAGCGTCATCCGGACAGGGGAAGACTATGGCTACACCTTC | CSVIRTGEDYGYTF
TRBJ1-3 | TRBV28 | NA | NA | TGTGCCAGCGGCGGGCTCAGTCGGAGAAACACCATATATTTT | CASGGLSRRNTIYF
TRBJ2-1 | TRBV7-2 | NA | NA | TGTGCCAGCAGCTTAGCGAGCCAGGCGGGTAATGAGCAGTTCTTC | CASSLASQAGNEQFF